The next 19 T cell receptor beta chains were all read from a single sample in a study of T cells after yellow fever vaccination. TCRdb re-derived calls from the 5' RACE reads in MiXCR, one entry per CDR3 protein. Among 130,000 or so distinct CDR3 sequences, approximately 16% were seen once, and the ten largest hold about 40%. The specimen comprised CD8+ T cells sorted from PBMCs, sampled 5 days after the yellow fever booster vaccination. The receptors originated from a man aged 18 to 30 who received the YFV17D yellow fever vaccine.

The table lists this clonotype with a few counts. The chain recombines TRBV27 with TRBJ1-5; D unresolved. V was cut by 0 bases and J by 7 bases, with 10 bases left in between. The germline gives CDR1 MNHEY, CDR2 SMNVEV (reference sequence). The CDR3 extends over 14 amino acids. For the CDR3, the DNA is TGTGCCAGCAGTTTATCGGGGAGCCGGCAGCCCCAGCATTTT. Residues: CASSLSGSRQPQHF.

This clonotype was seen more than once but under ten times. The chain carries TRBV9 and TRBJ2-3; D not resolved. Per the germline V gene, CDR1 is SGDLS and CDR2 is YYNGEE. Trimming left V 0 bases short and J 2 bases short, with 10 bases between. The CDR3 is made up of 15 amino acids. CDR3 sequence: CASSVVGPLTDTQYF. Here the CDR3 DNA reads TGTGCCAGCAGCGTAGTTGGCCCTCTCACAGATACGCAGTATTTT.

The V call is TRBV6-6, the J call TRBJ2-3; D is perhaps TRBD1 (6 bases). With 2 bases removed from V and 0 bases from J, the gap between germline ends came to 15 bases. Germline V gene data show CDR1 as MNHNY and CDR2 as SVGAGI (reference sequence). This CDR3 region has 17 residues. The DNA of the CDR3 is TGTGCCAGCAGTTACCCCCCGGACAGTACTAGCACAGATACGCAGTATTTT. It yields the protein CASSYPPDSTSTDTQYF.

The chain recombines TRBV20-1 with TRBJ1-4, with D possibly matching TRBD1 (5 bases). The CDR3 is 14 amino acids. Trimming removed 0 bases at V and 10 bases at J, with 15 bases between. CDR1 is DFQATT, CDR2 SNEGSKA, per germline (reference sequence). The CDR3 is CSARDVPGKGKLFF. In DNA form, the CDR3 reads TGCAGTGCTAGAGATGTGCCAGGGAAAGGAAAACTGTTTTTT.

Written as DNA, the CDR3 is TGTGCCAGCAGCTTGACAGGGGATAGCTCCTACGAGCAGTACTTC. As protein: CASSLTGDSSYEQYF. The chain joins TRBV5-5 to TRBJ2-7; 7 bases fit TRBD1. The CDR3 is 15 residues long. V lost 1 base, J lost 0 bases, and 4 bases stayed unmatched. Germline lookup yields CDR1 SGHKS and CDR2 YYEKEE (reference sequence).

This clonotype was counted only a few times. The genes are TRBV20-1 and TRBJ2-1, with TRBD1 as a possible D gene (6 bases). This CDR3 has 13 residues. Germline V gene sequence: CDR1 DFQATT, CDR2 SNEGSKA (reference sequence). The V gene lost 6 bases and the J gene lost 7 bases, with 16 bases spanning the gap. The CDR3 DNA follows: TGCAGTGCCCTGGGGGCGTTGGAGAATGAGCAGTTCTTC. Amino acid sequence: CSALGALENEQFF.

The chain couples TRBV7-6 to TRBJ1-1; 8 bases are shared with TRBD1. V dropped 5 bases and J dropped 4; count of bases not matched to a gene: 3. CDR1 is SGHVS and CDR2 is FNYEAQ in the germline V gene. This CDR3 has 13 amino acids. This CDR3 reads CASSATGGTEAFF. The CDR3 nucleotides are TGTGCCAGCAGCGCTACAGGGGGCACTGAAGCTTTCTTT.

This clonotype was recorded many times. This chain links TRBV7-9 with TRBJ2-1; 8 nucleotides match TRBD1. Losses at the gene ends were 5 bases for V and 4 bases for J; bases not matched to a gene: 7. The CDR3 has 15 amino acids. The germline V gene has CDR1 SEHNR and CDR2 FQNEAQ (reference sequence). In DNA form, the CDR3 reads TGTGCCAGCAGCCCGAGACAGGGGCCTTACAATGAGCAGTTCTTC. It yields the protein CASSPRQGPYNEQFF. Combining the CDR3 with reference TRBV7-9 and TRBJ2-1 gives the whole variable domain DTGVSQNPRHKITKRGQNVTFRCDPISEHNRLYWYRQTLGQGPEFLTYFQNEAQLEKSRLLSDRFSAERPKGSFSTLEIQRTEQGDSAMYLCASSPRQGPYNEQFFGPGTRLTVL.

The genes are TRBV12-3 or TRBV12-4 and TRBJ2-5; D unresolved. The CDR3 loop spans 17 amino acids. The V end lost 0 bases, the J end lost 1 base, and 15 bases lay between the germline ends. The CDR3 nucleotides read TGTGCCAGCAGTTTAGCCCGTGCCGGTCTGGCCCAAGAGACCCAGTACTTC. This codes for CASSLARAGLAQETQYF.

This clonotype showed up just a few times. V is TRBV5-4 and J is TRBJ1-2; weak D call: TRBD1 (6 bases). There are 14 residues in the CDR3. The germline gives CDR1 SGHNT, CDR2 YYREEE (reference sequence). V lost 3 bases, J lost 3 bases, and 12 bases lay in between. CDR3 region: CASSSGQSHYGYTF. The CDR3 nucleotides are TGTGCCAGCAGCTCCGGACAGTCTCACTATGGCTACACCTTC.

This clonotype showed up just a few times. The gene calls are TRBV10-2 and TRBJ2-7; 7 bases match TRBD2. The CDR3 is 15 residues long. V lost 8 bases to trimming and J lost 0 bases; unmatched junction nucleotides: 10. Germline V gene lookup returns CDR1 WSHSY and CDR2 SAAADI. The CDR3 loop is CASRGTTASSYEQYF. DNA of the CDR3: TGCGCCAGCCGGGGGACTACCGCGAGCTCCTACGAGCAGTACTTC.

The chain's CDR3 is CASGASWEKLFF. The CDR3 DNA follows: TGTGCCAGCGGGGCGTCGTGGGAAAAACTGTTTTTT. The rearrangement joins TRBV6-6 to TRBJ1-4, with D possibly TRBD1 on 5 matching bases. The CDR3 extends over 12 amino acids. Per the germline V gene, CDR1 is MNHNY and CDR2 is SVGAGI (reference sequence). Trimming cost V 8 bases and J 8 bases, with 12 bases left between them.

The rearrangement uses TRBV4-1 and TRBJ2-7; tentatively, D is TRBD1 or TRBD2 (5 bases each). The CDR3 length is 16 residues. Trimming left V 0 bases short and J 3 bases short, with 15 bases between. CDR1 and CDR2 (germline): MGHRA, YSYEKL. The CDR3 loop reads CASSQDLGRRSYEQYF. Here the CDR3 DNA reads TGCGCCAGCAGCCAAGATTTGGGACGGAGAAGCTACGAGCAGTACTTC.

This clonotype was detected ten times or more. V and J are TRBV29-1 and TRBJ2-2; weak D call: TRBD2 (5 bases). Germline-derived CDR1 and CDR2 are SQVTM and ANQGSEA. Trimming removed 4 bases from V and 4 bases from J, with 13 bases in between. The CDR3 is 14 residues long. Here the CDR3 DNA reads TGCAGCGTTGTAGTGGGTGAGGGCACCGGGGAGCTGTTTTTT. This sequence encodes CSVVVGEGTGELFF.

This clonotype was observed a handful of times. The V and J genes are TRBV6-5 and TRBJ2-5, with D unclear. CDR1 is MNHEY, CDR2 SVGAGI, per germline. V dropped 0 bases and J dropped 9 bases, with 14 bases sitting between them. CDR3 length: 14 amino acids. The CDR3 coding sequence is TGTGCCAGCAGTTACTCGATGATGGTGTCGCCCCAGTACTTC. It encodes CASSYSMMVSPQYF.

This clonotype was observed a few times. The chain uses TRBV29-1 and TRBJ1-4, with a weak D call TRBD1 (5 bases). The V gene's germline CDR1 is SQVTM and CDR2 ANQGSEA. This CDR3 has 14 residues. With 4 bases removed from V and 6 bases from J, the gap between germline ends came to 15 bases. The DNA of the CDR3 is TGCAGCGTTGGAGAGGGGTCGGGGTATGAAAAACTGTTTTTT. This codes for CSVGEGSGYEKLFF.

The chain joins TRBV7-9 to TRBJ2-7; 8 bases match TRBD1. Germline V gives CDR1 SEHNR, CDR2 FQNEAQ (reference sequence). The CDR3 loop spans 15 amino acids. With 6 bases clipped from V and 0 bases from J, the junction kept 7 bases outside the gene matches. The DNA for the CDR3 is TGTGCCAGCAGGTGTACAGGGGGGAGCTCCTACGAGCAGTACGTC. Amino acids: CASRCTGGSSYEQYV.

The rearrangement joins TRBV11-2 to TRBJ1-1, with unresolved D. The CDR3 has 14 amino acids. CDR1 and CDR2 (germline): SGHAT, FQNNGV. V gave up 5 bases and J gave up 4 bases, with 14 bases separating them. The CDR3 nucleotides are TGTGCCAGCAGCCGTAAGCGGGTGGGCACTGAAGCTTTCTTT. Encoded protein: CASSRKRVGTEAFF. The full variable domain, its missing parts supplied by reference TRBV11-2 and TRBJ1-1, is EAGVAQSPRYKIIEKRQSVAFWCNPISGHATLYWYQQILGQGPKLLIQFQNNGVVDDSQLPKDRFSAERLKGVDSTLKIQPAKLEDSAVYLCASSRKRVGTEAFFGQGTRLTVV.

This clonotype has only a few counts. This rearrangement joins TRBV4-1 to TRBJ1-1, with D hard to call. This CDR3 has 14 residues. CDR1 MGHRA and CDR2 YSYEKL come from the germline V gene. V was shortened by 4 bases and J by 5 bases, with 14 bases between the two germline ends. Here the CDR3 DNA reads TGCGCCAGCAGCCGAGAGCATAGCGGAACTGAAGCTTTCTTT. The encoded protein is CASSREHSGTEAFF.